This T cell receptor (beta chain) was sequenced in a study of shared clonotypes between healthy human individuals. Across the whole study: Three plates were used per donor for CD4 naive, three for CD4 memory, two for CD8 naive and one for CD8 memory. General study points: Since donors were few, the genetic and exposure-history diversity represented was limited.

The CDR3 runs 15 residues. Germline lookup yields CDR1 MDHEN and CDR2 SYDVKM. V dropped 5 bases and J dropped 4 bases, with 15 bases sitting between them. Naive CD8 cells lacked CD45RO and underwent positive selection for CCR7, leaving out terminally differentiated effector memory CD45RA+ cells. Assay used: immunoSEQ multiplex PCR; TCRdb lists only in-frame clones, some missing. The data contain 2 million or so clones, 85% to 95% of them seen just once; the ten biggest clones take up 0.85% to 1.3%. With regard to this clone: Its antigen is unidentified.

This rearrangement joins TRBV28 to TRBJ2-1; D is undetermined. The sequenced sample consisted of naive CD8+ T cells sorted from blood. The sequence came from a man between 18 and 29 years old in good health. The CDR3 nucleotides are TGTGCCAGCAGTCCGCTACCGGGCCTATACAATGAGCAGTTCTTC. This sequence encodes CASSPLPGLYNEQFF. Complete variable domain (other parts from reference TRBV28 and TRBJ2-1): DVKVTQSSRYLVKRTGEKVFLECVQDMDHENMFWYRQDPGLGLRLIYFSYDVKMKEKGDIPEGYSVSREKKERFSLILESASTNQTSMYLCASSPLPGLYNEQFFGPGTRLTVL.